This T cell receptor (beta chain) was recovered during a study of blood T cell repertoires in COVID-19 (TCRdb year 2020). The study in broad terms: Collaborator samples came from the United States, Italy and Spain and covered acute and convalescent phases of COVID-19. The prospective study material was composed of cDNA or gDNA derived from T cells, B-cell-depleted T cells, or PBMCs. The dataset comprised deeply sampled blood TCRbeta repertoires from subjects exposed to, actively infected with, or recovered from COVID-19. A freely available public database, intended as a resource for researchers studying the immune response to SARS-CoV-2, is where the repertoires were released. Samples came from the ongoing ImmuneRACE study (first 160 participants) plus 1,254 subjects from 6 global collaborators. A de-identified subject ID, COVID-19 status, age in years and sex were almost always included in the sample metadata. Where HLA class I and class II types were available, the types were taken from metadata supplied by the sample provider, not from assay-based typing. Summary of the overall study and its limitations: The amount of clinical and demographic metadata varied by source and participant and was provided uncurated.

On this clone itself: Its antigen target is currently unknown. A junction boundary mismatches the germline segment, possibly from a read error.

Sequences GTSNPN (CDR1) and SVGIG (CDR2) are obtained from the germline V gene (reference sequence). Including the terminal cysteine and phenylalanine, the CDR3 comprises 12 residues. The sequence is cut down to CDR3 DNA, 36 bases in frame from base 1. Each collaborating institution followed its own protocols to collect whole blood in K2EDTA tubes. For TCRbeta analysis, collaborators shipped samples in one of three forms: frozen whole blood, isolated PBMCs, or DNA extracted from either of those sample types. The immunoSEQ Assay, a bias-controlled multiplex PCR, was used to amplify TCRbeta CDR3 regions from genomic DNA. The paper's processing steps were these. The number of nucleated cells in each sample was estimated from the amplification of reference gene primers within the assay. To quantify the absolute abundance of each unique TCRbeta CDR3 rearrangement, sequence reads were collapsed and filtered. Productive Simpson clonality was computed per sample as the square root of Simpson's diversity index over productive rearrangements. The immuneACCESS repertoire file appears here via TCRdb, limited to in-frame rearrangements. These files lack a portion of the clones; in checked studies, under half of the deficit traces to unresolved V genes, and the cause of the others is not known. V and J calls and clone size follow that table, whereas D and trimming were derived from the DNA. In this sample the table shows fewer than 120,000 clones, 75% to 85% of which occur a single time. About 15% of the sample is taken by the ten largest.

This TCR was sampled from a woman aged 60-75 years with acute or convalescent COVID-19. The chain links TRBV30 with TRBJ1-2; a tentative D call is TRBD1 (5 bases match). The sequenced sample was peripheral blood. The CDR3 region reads CAWSPGNSGYTF. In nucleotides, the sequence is TGTGCCTGGAGTCCAGGGAACTCTGGCTACACCTTC.